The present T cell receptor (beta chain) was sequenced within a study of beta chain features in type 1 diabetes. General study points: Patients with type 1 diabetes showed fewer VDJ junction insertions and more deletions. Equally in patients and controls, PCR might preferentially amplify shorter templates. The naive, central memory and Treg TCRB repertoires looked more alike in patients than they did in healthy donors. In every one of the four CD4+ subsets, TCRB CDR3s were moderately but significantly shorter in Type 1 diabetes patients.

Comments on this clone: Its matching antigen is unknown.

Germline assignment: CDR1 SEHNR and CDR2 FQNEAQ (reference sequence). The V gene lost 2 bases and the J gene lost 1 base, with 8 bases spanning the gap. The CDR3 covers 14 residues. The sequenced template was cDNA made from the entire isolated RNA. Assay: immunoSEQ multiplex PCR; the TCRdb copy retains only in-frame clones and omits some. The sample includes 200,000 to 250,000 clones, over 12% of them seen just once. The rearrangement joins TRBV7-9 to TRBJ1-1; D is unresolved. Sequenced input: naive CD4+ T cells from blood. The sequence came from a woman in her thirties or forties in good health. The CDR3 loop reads CASSLKLANTEAFF. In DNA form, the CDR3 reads TGTGCCAGCAGCTTAAAACTCGCGAACACTGAAGCTTTCTTT.